The entry below describes one TCR beta chain. TCRdb keeps only in-frame clones here, not all; method: immunoSEQ multiplex PCR. Altogether more than 65,000 clones are present, roughly 90% being singletons, with the ten largest covering about 0.3%. This specimen belongs to a study of OX40 agonist ivuxolimab in advanced cancers. The ends were cut back, 7 bases at V and 2 bases at J, with 11 bases in the middle. Germline V CDR1 and CDR2: MGHRA, YSYEKL. The length of the CDR3 is 14 residues. The chain has TRBV4-1 and TRBJ1-4; D unresolved. Specimen: CD4+ or CD8+ T cells sorted from blood, collected in a trial of the OX40 agonist ivuxolimab. The origin of this receptor is an adult with an advanced solid tumor such as melanoma, head and neck, liver or kidney cancer. CDR3 nucleotide sequence: TGCGCCAGCAAAATCCTAGGGACTAATGAAAAACTGTTTTTT. Translation: CASKILGTNEKLFF.